Sample share makes the clone carrying this T cell receptor beta chain medium-sized. The data belong to a study of T cell changes during pregnancy in multiple sclerosis. Data came from immunoSEQ multiplex PCR; TCRdb stores just in-frame clones and leaves some out. The table shows 40,000 to 60,000 clones, with approximately 91% occurring only once. The CDR3 extends over 15 amino acids. J lost 3 bases, V lost 3 bases, and 3 bases had no gene match. Germline CDR1 and CDR2: SGHTA and FQGTGA. The clonotype was recovered from a female donor with multiple sclerosis, enrolled in a pregnancy study. Sequences were derived from CD8+ T cells from peripheral blood mononuclear cells, sampled after pregnancy. V and J are TRBV7-3 and TRBJ2-1; 9 bases line up with TRBD1. The CDR3 DNA reads TGTGCCAGCAGCTTGACAGGGGGGTACTACAATGAGCAGTTCTTC. Translated: CASSLTGGYYNEQFF. Full variable domain (outside the CDR3, taken from reference TRBV7-3 and TRBJ2-1): GAGVSQTPSNKVTEKGKYVELRCDPISGHTALYWYRQSLGQGPEFLIYFQGTGAADDSGLPNDRFFAVRPEGSVSTLKIQRTERGDSAVYLCASSLTGGYYNEQFFGPGTRLTVL.